The 24 T cell receptor beta chains presented below share a single source sample, sequenced in a study of blood T cell repertoires in COVID-19. Generated by immunoSEQ multiplex PCR, the TCRdb table keeps only in-frame clones and is missing some. The data hold about 97,000 clones, with 85% to 90% observed a single time. What was sequenced was peripheral blood. Receptor source: a human donor in a cohort sampled during active COVID-19.

This clone showed up just once. This chain uses TRBV6-5 with TRBJ1-1, with D maybe TRBD1 (6 bases). This CDR3 is 13 amino acids long. V dropped 6 bases and J dropped 8 bases, with 16 bases sitting between them. Per germline, CDR1 MNHEY and CDR2 SVGAGI. The CDR3 protein is CASRLGQLSEAFF. DNA of the CDR3: TGTGCCAGCAGACTGGGACAACTTTCCGAAGCTTTCTTT.

The chain couples TRBV27 to TRBJ1-1; 7 bases are shared with TRBD1. The CDR3 is made up of 15 amino acids. J was trimmed by 2 bases and V by 3 bases; bases with no gene match: 6. The germline gives CDR1 MNHEY, CDR2 SMNVEV (reference sequence). In nucleotides, the CDR3 is TGTGCCAGCAGTTTTGGGGGACAGTATAACACTGAAGCTTTCTTT. This encodes CASSFGGQYNTEAFF.

The CDR3 sequence is CASSVGQGESYEQYF. CDR3 nucleotide sequence: TGCGCCAGCAGCGTCGGACAGGGAGAGTCCTACGAGCAGTACTTC. This chain uses TRBV5-1 with TRBJ2-7; 8 nucleotides line up with TRBD1. Per germline, CDR1 SGHRS and CDR2 YFSETQ. This CDR3 comprises 15 residues. V was pared by 4 bases and J by 1 base, with 7 bases of the junction left unmatched.

The CDR3 sequence: CASSFSGTGARPNHEQYF. CDR3 bases: TGTGCCAGCAGCTTCTCCGGGACAGGGGCCCGCCCAAACCACGAGCAGTACTTC. This sequence joins TRBV11-2 and TRBJ2-7, with 10 nucleotides matching TRBD1. The CDR3 contains 18 residues. Germline V gives CDR1 SGHAT, CDR2 FQNNGV. J was trimmed by 5 bases and V by 3 bases; bases with no gene match: 16. The full variable domain, completed using reference TRBV11-2 and TRBJ2-7, is EAGVAQSPRYKIIEKRQSVAFWCNPISGHATLYWYQQILGQGPKLLIQFQNNGVVDDSQLPKDRFSAERLKGVDSTLKIQPAKLEDSAVYLCASSFSGTGARPNHEQYFGPGTRLTVT.

V is TRBV18 and J is TRBJ1-5; D might be TRBD1 (6 bases). Trimming stripped 3 bases from V and 4 bases from J, with 10 bases between. CDR1 is KGHSH and CDR2 is LQKENI in the germline V gene. The CDR3 is made up of 14 amino acids. The CDR3 nucleotides read TGTGCCAGCTCACCGTCTCAGGGGAATCAGCCCCAGCATTTT. This translates into CASSPSQGNQPQHF.

The chain has TRBV27 and TRBJ2-1; D perhaps matches TRBD1 (6 bases). V lost 0 bases and J lost 4, with 7 bases in between. CDR3 length: 14 amino acids. Germline V gene lookup returns CDR1 MNHEY and CDR2 SMNVEV (reference sequence). CDR3 DNA: TGTGCCAGCAGTTTATCACAGGGATACAATGAGCAGTTCTTC. Translation: CASSLSQGYNEQFF.

CDR3 sequence reads: CASSVEWGAEQFF. As DNA, the CDR3 is TGTGCCAGCAGCGTAGAATGGGGCGCCGAGCAGTTCTTC. This chain joins TRBV9 and TRBJ2-1, with a possible D match to TRBD1 (5 bases). The V gene's germline CDR1 is SGDLS and CDR2 YYNGEE. The CDR3 runs to 13 residues. V shed 0 bases and J shed 10 bases, with 11 bases lying between them.

The rearrangement joins TRBV3-1 (or the pseudogene TRBV3-2) to TRBJ1-3, with unresolved D. V was shortened by 3 bases and J by 3 bases, with 9 bases between the two germline ends. Looked up from germline, CDR1 is LGHDT and CDR2 is YNNKEL (reference sequence). This CDR3 spans 14 amino acids. CDR3 residues: CASSQRESGNTIYF. CDR3 coding DNA: TGTGCCAGCAGCCAGAGGGAAAGTGGAAACACCATATATTTT.

This rearrangement joins TRBV7-6 to TRBJ1-6; D gene unclear. CDR1 is SGHVS and CDR2 is FNYEAQ in the germline V gene. This CDR3 contains 15 residues. V shed 4 bases and J shed 10 bases, with 17 bases lying between them. The CDR3 region has the DNA TGTGCCAGCAGCTATAGTGTCGGGTTGAGGTCACCCCTCCACTTT. It translates to CASSYSVGLRSPLHF.

This clone was observed at least ten times. The same CDR3 also results from other DNA sequences found in this sample. The chain joins TRBV5-5 to TRBJ2-7; D may be TRBD2 (6 bases). This CDR3 region has 12 residues. CDR1 SGHKS and CDR2 YYEKEE come from the germline V gene (reference sequence). V lost 2 bases, J lost 7 bases, and 10 bases lay in between. CDR3 loop: CASSFTGEEQYF. Written as DNA, the CDR3 is TGTGCCAGCAGCTTTACGGGGGAAGAGCAGTACTTC.

The CDR3 sequence: CASSISLQETQYF. Written as DNA, the CDR3 is TGTGCCAGTAGTATTTCCCTCCAAGAGACCCAGTACTTC. This chain joins TRBV19 and TRBJ2-5; no clear D. The CDR3 consists of 13 residues. The germline CDR1 and CDR2 sequences are LNHDA and SQIVND (reference sequence). V gave up 3 bases and J gave up 1 base, with 6 bases separating them.

The gene calls are TRBV7-9 and TRBJ1-5, with D possibly being TRBD1 (6 bases). The CDR3 covers 15 residues. Germline CDR1 and CDR2: SEHNR and FQNEAQ (reference sequence). V was clipped by 1 base and J by 4 bases, with 11 bases between them. Here the CDR3 reads CASSLGQGSNQPQHF. The DNA for the CDR3 is TGTGCCAGCAGCTTAGGTCAGGGGTCGAATCAGCCCCAGCATTTT.

V is TRBV7-2 and J is TRBJ2-1; TRBD2 matches 14 bases. Unmatched junction bases numbered 9, after V lost 5 bases and J lost 6 bases. CDR1 and CDR2 (germline): SGHTA, FQGNSA. This CDR3 is built from 17 residues. DNA of the CDR3: TGTGCCAGCAGCCACCGACTAGCGGGAGGGCCATCCAATGAGCAGTTCTTC. Its protein product is CASSHRLAGGPSNEQFF.

This sequence joins TRBV3-1 (or the pseudogene TRBV3-2) and TRBJ2-3; D gene ambiguous. The CDR3 loop spans 13 amino acids. Germline loops: CDR1 LGHDT, CDR2 YNNKEL (reference sequence). The germline V and J ends were trimmed by 4 bases and 2 bases, with 7 bases remaining between them. CDR3 protein: CASSPYYTDTQYF. The CDR3 DNA follows: TGTGCCAGCAGCCCCTACTACACAGATACGCAGTATTTT.

The chain uses TRBV7-2 and TRBJ2-5, with a weak D call TRBD1 (6 bases). Germline assignment: CDR1 SGHTA and CDR2 FQGNSA. This CDR3 is built from 16 residues. Deletions cut 5 bases from V and 1 base from J, with 17 bases between. CDR3 residues: CASSKRTLGAQETQYF. CDR3 DNA: TGTGCCAGCAGCAAACGGACCCTGGGGGCCCAAGAGACCCAGTACTTC.

The rearrangement links TRBV2 to TRBJ2-2; 10 bases agree with TRBD1. Trimming at V came to 7 bases and at J to 4 bases, leaving 12 bases not matched to a gene. The CDR3 has 17 residues. CDR1 and CDR2 from the germline V gene are SNHLY and FYNNEI. The chain's CDR3 is CASTEMGQGSPTGELFF. The CDR3, as DNA: TGTGCCAGCACCGAAATGGGACAGGGGTCGCCCACCGGGGAGCTGTTTTTT.

The chain has TRBV24-1 and TRBJ1-5; 8 bases agree with TRBD1. With V trimmed by 5 bases and J by 1 base, 3 bases remained unmatched. This CDR3 is built from 15 residues. The germline gives CDR1 KGHDR, CDR2 SFDVKD. As DNA, the CDR3 is TGTGCCACCAGTGGGGACAGGTCGAGCAATCAGCCCCAGCATTTT. It encodes CATSGDRSSNQPQHF.

The J gene is TRBJ1-4, the V gene TRBV4-1, with D possibly TRBD1 on 6 matching bases. Germline loops: CDR1 MGHRA, CDR2 YSYEKL. Trimming stripped 1 base from V and 7 bases from J, with 16 bases between. The CDR3 has 16 residues. CDR3 residues: CASSQAVGGAGEKLFF. In DNA, the CDR3 is TGCGCCAGCAGCCAAGCGGTTGGGGGCGCAGGTGAAAAACTGTTTTTT.

This clone was observed a few times. The rearrangement links TRBV7-2 to TRBJ2-7, with 11 bases identical to TRBD2. Germline V lookup: CDR1 SGHTA, CDR2 FQGNSA. V lost 3 bases and J lost 4; bases outside the gene matches: 5. There are 15 residues in the CDR3. In DNA, the CDR3 is TGTGCCAGCAGCTTCACTAGCGGGAGTTCTTACGAGCAGTACTTC. Translating it yields CASSFTSGSSYEQYF.

This rearrangement joins TRBV6-1 to TRBJ2-2; 11 bases agree with TRBD2. The CDR3 is 16 amino acids. CDR1 MNHNS and CDR2 SASEGT come from the germline V gene. J lost 4 bases, V lost 4 bases, and 5 bases had no gene match. The CDR3 DNA is TGTGCCAGCAGTGGCTTCGGGACTAGCGGCACCGGGGAGCTGTTTTTT. This encodes CASSGFGTSGTGELFF.

The chain links TRBV28 to TRBJ2-5; 9 bases line up with TRBD2. Germline trimming cut 6 bases from V and 5 bases from J; bases unmatched to any gene: 7. Germline-derived CDR1 and CDR2 are MDHEN and SYDVKM. The CDR3 has 14 residues. DNA of the CDR3: TGTGCCAGCAGCCGGGGACTAGCATCGGAGACCCAGTACTTC. Translation: CASSRGLASETQYF. The whole variable domain, remainder taken from reference TRBV28 and TRBJ2-5, is DVKVTQSSRYLVKRTGEKVFLECVQDMDHENMFWYRQDPGLGLRLIYFSYDVKMKEKGDIPEGYSVSREKKERFSLILESASTNQTSMYLCASSRGLASETQYFGPGTRLLVL.

The V and J genes are TRBV7-6 and TRBJ2-1; no clear D. V lost 3 bases, J lost 6 bases, and 3 bases lay in between. Germline-derived CDR1 and CDR2 are SGHVS and FNYEAQ. The CDR3 spans 11 residues. The CDR3 here is CASSFSNEQFF. The CDR3 DNA follows: TGTGCCAGCAGCTTCAGCAATGAGCAGTTCTTC.

The table lists this clone with a count of one. The V and J genes are TRBV3-1 (or the pseudogene TRBV3-2) and TRBJ2-7; perhaps TRBD2 as D (5 bases). Trimming shortened V by 0 bases and J by 3 bases, and 15 bases separated the two germline ends. This CDR3 has 16 amino acids. Germline CDR1 is LGHDT and CDR2 is YNNKEL (reference sequence). The DNA for the CDR3 is TGTGCCAGCAGCCAAGATTCGGGCGGACTGGGCTACGAGCAGTACTTC. Translating it yields CASSQDSGGLGYEQYF.

The chain has TRBV27 and TRBJ2-7, with D tentatively TRBD1 (6 bases). There are 14 residues in the CDR3. The germline gives CDR1 MNHEY, CDR2 SMNVEV (reference sequence). The V end was cut by 7 bases, the J end by 1 base, with 14 bases between. In DNA form, the CDR3 reads TGTGCCAGCATGTCGACAGGTGTTTCCTACGAGCAGTACTTC. Translating it yields CASMSTGVSYEQYF.